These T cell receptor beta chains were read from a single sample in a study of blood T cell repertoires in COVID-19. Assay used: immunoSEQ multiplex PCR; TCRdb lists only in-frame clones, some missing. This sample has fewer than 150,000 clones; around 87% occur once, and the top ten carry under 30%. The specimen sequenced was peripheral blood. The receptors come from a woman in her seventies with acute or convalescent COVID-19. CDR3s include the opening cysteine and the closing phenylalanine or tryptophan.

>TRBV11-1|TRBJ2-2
CASSLAANSHTGELFF
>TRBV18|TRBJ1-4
CASSPPSRTDGNEKLFF
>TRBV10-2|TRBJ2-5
CASNEPGGGEETQYF
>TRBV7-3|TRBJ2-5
CASSLRGLAGGPETQYF
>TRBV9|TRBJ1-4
CASSPRTGFEKLFF
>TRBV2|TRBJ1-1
CASIKDRGRGAFF
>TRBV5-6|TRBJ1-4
CASSGRGGTNEKLFF
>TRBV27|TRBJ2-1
CASSAPGLAGKNPYNEQFF
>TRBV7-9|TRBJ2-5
CASSLRAGAHQETQYF
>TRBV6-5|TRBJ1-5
CATEGSPNQPQHF
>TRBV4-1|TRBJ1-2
CASSQPYLGQSYGYTF
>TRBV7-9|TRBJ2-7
CASSLQGTGGYEQYF
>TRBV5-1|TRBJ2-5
CASSPRTSGGSETQYF
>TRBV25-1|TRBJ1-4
CASNNPGDRGEKLFF
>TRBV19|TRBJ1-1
CASSLPTGTSLAFF
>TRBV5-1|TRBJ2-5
CASSFGQYQETQYF
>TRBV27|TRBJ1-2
CASSLRVQGENYGYTF
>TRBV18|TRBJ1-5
CASSPEQGGQPQHF
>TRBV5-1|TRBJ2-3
CASSDGTTHRTDTQYF